This T cell receptor (beta chain) was observed in a study of radiotherapy plus CTLA-4 blockade in lung cancer. Whole-study context: The study recorded objective responses in roughly 20% of patients and disease control in 31%. Notes on the study in general: In blood, after radiotherapy plus ipilimumab, tumor-derived TCR clones expanded.

In chemo-refractory metastatic non-small-cell lung cancer, patients got ipilimumab CTLA-4 blockade together with focal radiation. Notes on this clone: What it binds is not known.

TCRdb's table, derived via immunoSEQ multiplex PCR, lists solely in-frame clones and lacks some. The table lists tens of thousands of clones, around four fifths of them singletons. This CDR3 contains 11 residues. CDR1 LNHDA and CDR2 SQIVND come from the germline V gene (reference sequence). V lost 8 bases and J 8 bases, leaving 10 bases between the germline ends. This sequence originates from a human donor with non-small cell lung cancer who had stable disease on radiotherapy plus ipilimumab. The sequencing here drew on peripheral blood, taken from a patient treated with radiotherapy plus ipilimumab. This chain uses TRBV19 with TRBJ2-1; D may be TRBD1 or TRBD2 (5 bases each). CDR3: CASSGADEQFF. The CDR3 coding sequence is TGTGCCAGTTCCGGGGCCGATGAGCAGTTCTTC. Based on the CDR3 plus reference TRBV19 and TRBJ2-1, the full variable domain is DGGITQSPKYLFRKEGQNVTLSCEQNLNHDAMYWYRQDPGQGLRLIYYSQIVNDFQKGDIAEGYSVSREKKESFPLTVTSAQKNPTAFYLCASSGADEQFFGPGTRLTVL.